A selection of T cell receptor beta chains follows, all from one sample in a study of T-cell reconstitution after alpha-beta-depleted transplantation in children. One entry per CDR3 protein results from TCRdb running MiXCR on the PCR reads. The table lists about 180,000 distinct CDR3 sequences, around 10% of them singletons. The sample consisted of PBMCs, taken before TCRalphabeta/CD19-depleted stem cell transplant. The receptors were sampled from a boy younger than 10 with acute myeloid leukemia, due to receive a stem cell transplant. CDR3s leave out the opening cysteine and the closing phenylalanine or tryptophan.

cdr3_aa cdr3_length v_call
ASSQEGHGETQY 12 TRBV3-1
ASSHSGGPD 9 TRBV28
SAMKNEQF 8 TRBV20-1
ASSSRGVDTGELF 13 TRBV5-1
ASSYGGNTDTQY 12 TRBV7-2
ACLRGTNYGYT 11 TRBV30
ASSFDYEQF 9 TRBV12-3/TRBV12-4
ASSATGGANQPQH 13 TRBV12-3/TRBV12-4
ASRREGPKEQF 11 TRBV11-2
SARIRVSGEKLF 12 TRBV20-1
ASLYGGTVNTEAF 13 TRBV12-3/TRBV12-4
ASSLGAGGPWEQY 13 TRBV7-2
ASRRGHTQY 9 TRBV28
SVVGRGGDEKLF 12 TRBV29-1
ASSLVAGAYNEQF 13 TRBV7-8
ASSLTGLREEQY 12 TRBV7-9
ASSQGVFAVNTGELF 15 TRBV4-1
SVDGLANEQF 10 TRBV29-1
SGSPGQKQF 9 TRBV20-1
SGGTDQETQY 10 TRBV29-1
SGTRGDEQY 9 TRBV20-1
ASSPGHLQGEKLF 13 TRBV7-9
ASSLFPSTDTQY 12 TRBV7-6
ASSHGGRFNEQF 12 TRBV4-1
ASSQPDYGYT 10 TRBV3-1